This T cell receptor (beta chain) was obtained from a study of shared clonotypes between healthy human individuals. The CDR3 has 14 residues. CDR1 SGHRS and CDR2 YFSETQ come from the germline V gene. The V gene lost 5 bases and the J gene lost 2 bases, with 14 bases spanning the gap. Here immunoSEQ multiplex PCR was the method, and the copy in TCRdb shows in-frame clones only, minus some. In the table there are around 1.5 million clones, under 99% of which are singletons. The clonotype was recovered from a man aged 30 to 39 in good health. What was sequenced was naive CD4+ T cells sorted from blood. Subset reported: CD45RA+ positively selected. The chain recombines TRBV5-1 with TRBJ2-7; D is possibly TRBD2 (5 bases). The CDR3 nucleotides are TGCGCCAGCAGAATTGAGACGGGGACCTACGAGCAGTACTTC. It specifies CASRIETGTYEQYF.